The clone carrying this T cell receptor beta chain was observed a handful of times. Its antigen is still unknown. A single record per CDR3 protein comes from TCRdb applying MiXCR to the 5' RACE reads. Here the sample spans about 88,000 distinct CDR3 sequences, 25% to 35% being singletons. This sample is drawn from a study of CD8 T cells in ankylosing spondylitis. Study observations and caveats: Made up of eight highly homologous variants, a TCR beta motif appeared characteristic of ankylosing spondylitis blood.

Germline V gene lookup returns CDR1 SGHRS and CDR2 YFSETQ. CDR3 length equals 15 residues. J was trimmed by 5 bases and V by 4 bases; bases with no gene match: 8. The clonotype was recovered from a male donor with ankylosing spondylitis or in good health (not recorded which). The sequencing sample was made of blood, either unsorted or a sorted T cell fraction (not recorded which). This sequence joins TRBV5-1 and TRBJ2-5; 10 positions match TRBD1. The CDR3 DNA sequence: TGCGCCAGCAGCACCAGGGACAGGGGTTCGGAGACCCAGTACTTC. Its protein is CASSTRDRGSETQYF.